The 28 T cell receptor beta chains listed next were all sequenced from one sample in a study of cytomegalovirus exposure and HLA in healthy donors. The assay was immunoSEQ multiplex PCR, and TCRdb's table has in-frame clones only and misses some. Here the sample spans under 400,000 clones, 86% being singletons. Material: PBMCs. The receptors were sampled from a woman in her late teens or twenties in good health and CMV-seronegative.

The J gene is TRBJ2-1, the V gene TRBV27; 10 bases are shared with TRBD2. Germline CDR1 and CDR2: MNHEY and SMNVEV (reference sequence). There are 19 residues in the CDR3. The V gene end was trimmed by 1 base and the J gene end by 8 bases; junction bases not matched to a gene: 17. CDR3 amino acids: CASSLLSSSGSSGPDEQFF. The CDR3 DNA sequence: TGTGCCAGCAGTTTATTATCGTCTAGCGGGAGTAGCGGGCCGGATGAGCAGTTCTTC.

The chain carries TRBV28 and TRBJ2-2, with 8 bases aligning to TRBD2. This CDR3 is built from 16 residues. Unmatched junction bases numbered 3, after V lost 2 bases and J lost 1 base. In germline, CDR1 is MDHEN, CDR2 SYDVKM. The CDR3 reads CASSLPLAGNTGELFF. DNA of the CDR3: TGTGCCAGCAGTTTACCGCTAGCGGGGAACACCGGGGAGCTGTTTTTT.

This clone came up once. The CDR3 is CSVEDSGSISYEQYF. Written as DNA, the CDR3 is TGCAGCGTTGAAGATAGTGGGAGCATATCCTACGAGCAGTACTTC. The J gene is TRBJ2-7, the V gene TRBV29-1, with D perhaps matching TRBD2 (5 bases). Germline CDR1 reads SQVTM; CDR2 reads ANQGSEA. The germline V and J ends were trimmed by 0 bases and 1 base, with 13 bases remaining between them. CDR3 length: 15 amino acids.

This sequence joins TRBV29-1 and TRBJ2-7, with 9 positions matching TRBD1. Germline V gene data show CDR1 as SQVTM and CDR2 as ANQGSEA. V dropped 1 base and J dropped 7; count of bases not matched to a gene: 8. The CDR3 is made up of 14 amino acids. CDR3 loop: CSVEVGQGISEQYF. DNA of the CDR3: TGCAGCGTTGAAGTGGGACAGGGCATTTCGGAGCAGTACTTC.

In regard to this clone: The same CDR3 also results from other DNA sequences found in this sample. The rearrangement links TRBV15 to TRBJ2-5; no reliable D call. Per the germline V gene, CDR1 is LNHNV and CDR2 is YYDKDF (reference sequence). The CDR3 spans 12 residues. V was pared by 0 bases and J by 5 bases, with 4 bases between. CDR3 nucleotides: TGTGCCACCAGCAGAGACGAGGAGACCCAGTACTTC. Translation gives CATSRDEETQYF.

The CDR3 bases are TGTGCCAGCAGTAGAGGTCAGGGGCTGAACACTGAAGCTTTCTTT. Translating gives CASSRGQGLNTEAFF. The gene calls are TRBV27 and TRBJ1-1; maybe TRBD1 (6 bases). The CDR3 sequence is 15 residues long. CDR1 is MNHEY and CDR2 is SMNVEV in the germline V gene (reference sequence). Trimming stripped 5 bases from V and 0 bases from J, with 13 bases between.

This chain connects TRBV19 to TRBJ2-7, with 8 bases aligning to TRBD2. Germline V gives CDR1 LNHDA, CDR2 SQIVND (reference sequence). V trimming: 9 bases; J trimming: 7 bases; junction bases outside the gene matches: 8. This CDR3 is 12 amino acids long. Here the CDR3 reads CASGTPGGEQYF. The CDR3 nucleotides are TGTGCCAGCGGGACACCGGGAGGGGAGCAGTACTTC.

The chain combines TRBV6-1 with TRBJ1-5, with D hard to call. V lost 0 bases to trimming and J lost 2 bases, with 14 bases between them. Germline-derived CDR1 and CDR2 are MNHNS and SASEGT. The CDR3 runs 17 residues. The CDR3 is CASSEARWAGRNQPQHF. The CDR3 coding sequence is TGTGCCAGCAGTGAAGCGCGATGGGCTGGTCGCAATCAGCCCCAGCATTTT.

This clone was counted a single time. This rearrangement joins TRBV27 to TRBJ1-4, with 7 bases identical to TRBD1. The V and J ends lost 5 bases and 0 bases, in that order; junction bases with no gene match: 9. This CDR3 contains 17 residues. Germline lookup yields CDR1 MNHEY and CDR2 SMNVEV (reference sequence). CDR3 DNA sequence: TGTGCCAGCAGTCCCGACAGGGCCCATCCAACTAATGAAAAACTGTTTTTT. Protein sequence: CASSPDRAHPTNEKLFF.

The gene calls are TRBV7-9 and TRBJ2-7; D might be TRBD1 (5 bases). Germline loops: CDR1 SEHNR, CDR2 FQNEAQ (reference sequence). V was cut by 1 base and J by 3 bases, with 10 bases left in between. The CDR3 has 14 amino acids. In nucleotides, the CDR3 is TGTGCCAGCAGCTTAGGCGGCAGGGTCTACGAGCAGTACTTC. Its translation is CASSLGGRVYEQYF. The variable domain in full, with the rest retrieved from reference TRBV7-9 and TRBJ2-7, is DTGVSQNPRHKITKRGQNVTFRCDPISEHNRLYWYRQTLGQGPEFLTYFQNEAQLEKSRLLSDRFSAERPKGSFSTLEIQRTEQGDSAMYLCASSLGGRVYEQYFGPGTRLTVT.

The chain uses TRBV11-2 and TRBJ2-7; 9 nucleotides align to TRBD1. V shed 2 bases and J 5 bases; nucleotides not matched to a gene: 13. In germline, CDR1 is SGHAT, CDR2 FQNNGV. This CDR3 has 17 amino acids. Here the CDR3 reads CASSLLPGQGKRDEQYF. The CDR3 DNA follows: TGTGCCAGCAGCTTACTGCCGGGACAGGGAAAGAGGGACGAGCAGTACTTC.

The rearrangement links TRBV6-5 to TRBJ1-5, with D possibly being TRBD1 (5 bases). Trimming left V 0 bases short and J 4 bases short, with 10 bases between. Germline lookup yields CDR1 MNHEY and CDR2 SVGAGI. The CDR3 spans 15 residues. The CDR3 DNA follows: TGTGCCAGCAGTTACTCGGATGGGGGGAATCAGCCCCAGCATTTT. It translates to CASSYSDGGNQPQHF.

J is TRBJ1-5 and V is TRBV6-5; D is perhaps TRBD1 (6 bases). The CDR3 runs 15 residues. Germline lookup yields CDR1 MNHEY and CDR2 SVGAGI. V dropped 7 bases and J dropped 0 bases, with 13 bases sitting between them. The CDR3 DNA reads as TGTGCCAGCAAAACCGACAGGTATAGCAATCAGCCCCAGCATTTT. This codes for CASKTDRYSNQPQHF.

This chain joins TRBV2 and TRBJ2-5, with D possibly being TRBD1 (6 bases). V lost 0 bases and J lost 4, with 9 bases in between. Germline-derived CDR1 and CDR2 are SNHLY and FYNNEI. The CDR3 covers 14 residues. CDR3 in amino acids: CASSEAVGGETQYF. The CDR3 nucleotides read TGTGCCAGCAGTGAAGCTGTAGGGGGAGAGACCCAGTACTTC.

This chain links TRBV4-2 with TRBJ1-1; 11 bases fit TRBD1. This CDR3 is 15 amino acids long. The V gene end was trimmed by 0 bases and the J gene end by 4 bases; junction bases not matched to a gene: 1. CDR1 LGHNA and CDR2 YNFKEQ come from the germline V gene. CDR3 sequence reads: CASSQEGTGGTEAFF. CDR3 in DNA: TGTGCCAGCAGCCAAGAGGGGACAGGGGGCACTGAAGCTTTCTTT.

This clone was found a few times. This chain links TRBV28 with TRBJ1-2; D is ambiguous. Germline loops: CDR1 MDHEN, CDR2 SYDVKM. With 8 bases removed from V and 4 bases from J, the gap between germline ends came to 8 bases. The CDR3 extends over 11 amino acids. CDR3: CASGGGYGYTF. CDR3 in DNA: TGTGCCAGCGGCGGAGGCTATGGCTACACCTTC.

This chain links TRBV6-5 with TRBJ2-2; D call uncertain. Germline lookup yields CDR1 MNHEY and CDR2 SVGAGI. CDR3 length equals 13 residues. V was trimmed by 3 bases and J by 3 bases, leaving 5 bases between them. CDR3 coding DNA: TGTGCCAGCAGTTATGCGGACACCGGGGAGCTGTTTTTT. It specifies CASSYADTGELFF.

The chain has TRBV15 and TRBJ1-3; no reliable D call. Between the trimmed V and J ends, which lost 1 base and 2 bases, there was a span of 12 bases. This CDR3 is 16 amino acids long. Germline CDR1 is LNHNV and CDR2 is YYDKDF (reference sequence). The CDR3 region is CATSRGAGKAGNTIYF. The CDR3, as DNA: TGTGCCACCAGCAGAGGGGCGGGAAAAGCTGGAAACACCATATATTTT.

This clone was recorded once. The V and J genes are TRBV5-1 and TRBJ2-5, with TRBD2 identical over 7 bases. CDR1 SGHRS and CDR2 YFSETQ come from the germline V gene. V shed 2 bases, J shed 3 bases, and the junction held 7 bases outside the gene matches. The CDR3 totals 15 residues. CDR3 residues: CASSFLRTSEETQYF. In DNA, the CDR3 is TGCGCCAGCAGCTTCCTCCGTACTAGCGAAGAGACCCAGTACTTC.

This clone was counted between two and nine times. The V and J genes are TRBV5-4 and TRBJ2-7; D gene uncertain. There are 11 residues in the CDR3. The V gene's germline CDR1 is SGHNT and CDR2 YYREEE (reference sequence). The V end was cut by 4 bases, the J end by 2 bases, with 4 bases between. The CDR3: CASSGAYEQYF. The CDR3 DNA is TGTGCCAGCAGCGGAGCCTACGAGCAGTACTTC.

The V call is TRBV10-2, the J call TRBJ2-7; possible D gene TRBD1, 6 bases. The V end lost 6 bases, the J end lost 1 base, and 16 bases lay between the germline ends. CDR3 length: 15 residues. The germline V gene has CDR1 WSHSY and CDR2 SAAADI. The CDR3 here is CASRSGGSPSYEQYF. In nucleotides, the CDR3 is TGCGCCAGCAGGAGTGGGGGCAGCCCGTCCTACGAGCAGTACTTC.

J is TRBJ2-7 and V is TRBV27; 13 positions agree with TRBD2. The CDR3 totals 16 residues. Germline lookup yields CDR1 MNHEY and CDR2 SMNVEV (reference sequence). Trimming at V came to 3 bases and at J to 2 bases, leaving 4 bases not matched to a gene. The CDR3 nucleotides are TGTGCCAGCAGTTTGATGGGGACTAGCGGGGCCTACGAGCAGTACTTC. Protein sequence: CASSLMGTSGAYEQYF.

This clone was counted a single time. The chain joins TRBV5-8 to TRBJ2-7; a weak D match, TRBD2 (6 bases). V lost 6 bases and J 3 bases, leaving 19 bases between the germline ends. There are 15 residues in the CDR3. Germline V gene lookup returns CDR1 SGHTS and CDR2 YDEGEE. CDR3 DNA sequence: TGTGCCAGCAACTTACCGGGACTCACCCGCTACGAGCAGTACTTC. Its translation: CASNLPGLTRYEQYF.

This sequence joins TRBV6-1 and TRBJ2-7; possible D gene TRBD2, 5 bases. V lost 2 bases to trimming and J lost 4 bases, with 15 bases between them. Germline-derived CDR1 and CDR2 are MNHNS and SASEGT. The CDR3 totals 15 residues. Here the CDR3 reads CASSELVGSLYEQYF. The CDR3 region has the DNA TGTGCCAGCAGTGAATTAGTAGGGAGTTTATACGAGCAGTACTTC.

This chain uses TRBV27 with TRBJ2-1; weak D call: TRBD1 (5 bases). The V end lost 7 bases, the J end lost 5 bases, and 15 bases lay between the germline ends. This CDR3 has 14 residues. Germline assignment: CDR1 MNHEY and CDR2 SMNVEV (reference sequence). The CDR3 sequence is CASTNGARDNEQFF. The CDR3 coding sequence is TGTGCCAGCACCAATGGGGCTAGAGACAATGAGCAGTTCTTC.

The V and J genes are TRBV4-1 and TRBJ2-5, with TRBD2 matching 7 bases. V lost 1 base to trimming and J lost 2 bases; unmatched junction nucleotides: 4. CDR3 size: 15 residues. Germline V CDR1 and CDR2: MGHRA, YSYEKL. The CDR3 DNA follows: TGCGCCAGCAGCCAAGGCCCCGGGGGGCAAGAGACCCAGTACTTC. Protein product: CASSQGPGGQETQYF.

J is TRBJ2-5 and V is TRBV9; TRBD2 might be the D (5 bases). Germline CDR1 reads SGDLS; CDR2 reads YYNGEE. The CDR3 is 16 residues long. V was cut by 0 bases and J by 1 base, with 13 bases left in between. The CDR3 is CASSVGAASAQETQYF. CDR3 nucleotide sequence: TGTGCCAGCAGCGTAGGAGCGGCCTCTGCCCAAGAGACCCAGTACTTC.

This chain joins TRBV19 and TRBJ2-6; possible D gene TRBD2, 5 bases. Germline V gives CDR1 LNHDA, CDR2 SQIVND (reference sequence). V shed 3 bases and J shed 2 bases, with 5 bases lying between them. The CDR3 has 14 amino acids. This CDR3 reads CASSIGAGANVLTF. CDR3 nucleotides: TGTGCCAGTAGTATCGGGGCTGGGGCCAACGTCCTGACTTTC.